Shown below are 5 T cell receptor beta chains from a single sample sequenced in a study of blood T cell repertoires in COVID-19. Assay used: immunoSEQ multiplex PCR; TCRdb lists only in-frame clones, some missing. The profile shows over 300,000 clones, 90% of them singletons. The specimen sequenced was peripheral blood. All receptors derive from a man between 18 and 35 years old with active or convalescent COVID-19.

V gene TRBV10-3 combines with J gene TRBJ2-2, with 7 bases aligning to TRBD2. Trimming at V came to 6 bases and at J to 4 bases, leaving 8 bases not matched to a gene. The CDR3 has 15 residues. Per the germline V gene, CDR1 is ENHRY and CDR2 is SYGVKD. The CDR3 here is CAIRDRTSGTGELFF. For the CDR3, the DNA is TGTGCCATCAGGGACCGGACTAGTGGCACCGGGGAGCTGTTTTTT.

The V call is TRBV2, the J call TRBJ1-1; 7 positions agree with TRBD1. Losses at the gene ends were 9 bases for V and 4 bases for J; bases not matched to a gene: 2. Germline-derived CDR1 and CDR2 are SNHLY and FYNNEI. The CDR3 consists of 11 residues. The CDR3: CARDRATEAFF. CDR3 coding DNA: TGTGCCAGAGACAGGGCCACTGAAGCTTTCTTT.

The V call is TRBV28, the J call TRBJ1-4, with TRBD1 matching 9 bases. Per the germline V gene, CDR1 is MDHEN and CDR2 is SYDVKM. V shed 5 bases and J 8 bases; nucleotides not matched to a gene: 9. There are 15 residues in the CDR3. In DNA, the CDR3 is TGTGCCAGCAGTCCCTACAGGGGGCGTGGAGAAAAACTGTTTTTT. This translates into CASSPYRGRGEKLFF.

The rearrangement joins TRBV11-2 to TRBJ2-1, with 13 bases identical to TRBD2. V dropped 6 bases and J dropped 5; count of bases not matched to a gene: 7. The length of the CDR3 is 16 residues. CDR1 and CDR2 (germline): SGHAT, FQNNGV. The CDR3 loop reads CASRSPGTSGNNEQFF. The CDR3 DNA reads as TGTGCCAGCAGATCCCCCGGGACTAGCGGGAACAATGAGCAGTTCTTC.

The gene calls are TRBV5-1 and TRBJ2-3; 9 positions match TRBD1. Trimming cost V 5 bases and J 3 bases; bases outside gene matches: 7. CDR1 and CDR2 from the germline V gene are SGHRS and YFSETQ. CDR3 size: 15 residues. CDR3 coding DNA: TGCGCCAGCAGTCAACAGGGGGCCGGGACAGATACGCAGTATTTT. Amino acids: CASSQQGAGTDTQYF.